The rows below give T cell receptor beta chains drawn from one sample of a study of T-cell memory formation after mild COVID-19. TCRdb redid the calling of the 5' RACE reads with MiXCR, one entry per CDR3 protein. The sample contains 180,000 or so distinct CDR3 sequences, roughly 12% of which appear only once. Sequencing input: PBMCs or a T cell subset sorted from them (not recorded which). These receptors were collected from a man younger than 35 who had mild COVID-19 (a few samples of this study predate the infection). Cell type and time point are not known. Both conserved end residues are part of each CDR3. A D gene is named only where the DNA matches it firmly. Clone size, where shown, is once, few, many, or a class for clones that have expanded.

D	V	J	size	DNA	CDR3
TRBD2	TRBV27	TRBJ2-1	many	TGTGCCAGCAGGACTAGCGGGGGGTCCCAGCAGTTCTTC	CASRTSGGSQQFF
NA	TRBV2	TRBJ2-7	few	TGTGCCAGCACGACACCCTACGAGCAGTACTTC	CASTTPYEQYF
NA	TRBV4-1	TRBJ2-2	few	TGCGCCAGCAGCCAAGTCGACATGGGGTTCTCGCTGGTCACCGGGGAGCTGTTTTTT	CASSQVDMGFSLVTGELFF
NA	TRBV6-5	TRBJ1-2	few	TGTGCCAGCAGCCCAACACAAAAGGGAAGGGGCTACACCTTC	CASSPTQKGRGYTF
TRBD1	TRBV11-2	TRBJ1-4	NA	TGTGCCAGCAGCTTAGCAGGGGGCTATGAAAAACTGTTTTTT	CASSLAGGYEKLFF
NA	TRBV5-4	TRBJ1-2	many	TGTGCCAGCAGCCCCACCGGACAGAACTATGGCTACACCTTC	CASSPTGQNYGYTF
NA	TRBV28	TRBJ2-7	NA	TGTGCCGGGGGACCGAAGCCCTACGAGCAGTACTTC	CAGGPKPYEQYF
NA	TRBV11-2	TRBJ2-2	few	TGTGCCAGCAGCTTAGCGGTTCGAGGGAACAGCAAATACACCGGGGAGCTGTTTTTT	CASSLAVRGNSKYTGELFF
TRBD1	TRBV10-3	TRBJ2-1	NA	TGTGCCATCAGTGAGTCACAGGGGAAGGGTGAGCAGTTCTTC	CAISESQGKGEQFF
TRBD1	TRBV18	TRBJ1-1	NA	TGTGCCAGCTCACCAGGGAGGGGGCGCCTGGCTGAAGCTTTCTTT	CASSPGRGRLAEAFF
NA	TRBV20-1	TRBJ2-5	many	TGCAGTGCTAGACGGGAAGGGCTGGGGAAGACCCAGTACTTC	CSARREGLGKTQYF
TRBD1	TRBV18	TRBJ1-2	few	TGTGCCAGCTCACCGACAGGGGATCTGCTAGCAGGCTATGGCTACACCTTC	CASSPTGDLLAGYGYTF
NA	TRBV5-1	TRBJ1-4	NA	TGCGCCAGCAGCGGAACCGGGACTTTTGATGAAAAACTGTTTTTT	CASSGTGTFDEKLFF
NA	TRBV6-1	TRBJ2-3	NA	TGTGCCAGCAGTGAAGCGTCCCCATGGCGGCGGTTATACACAGATACGCAGTATTTT	CASSEASPWRRLYTDTQYF
NA	TRBV7-9	TRBJ1-2	NA	TGTGCCAGCCACTCGAGGGCGACTTTTGGCTACACCTTC	CASHSRATFGYTF
NA	TRBV7-2	TRBJ2-2	NA	TGTGCCAGCAGTCGGTCCGGGCCCTCCAGCGGGGAGCTGTTTTTT	CASSRSGPSSGELFF
NA	TRBV11-2	TRBJ1-1	NA	TGTGCCAGCAGCTTAGATTTAACAGGGCGGTTCTCAGCTTTCTTT	CASSLDLTGRFSAFF
NA	TRBV6-5	TRBJ2-3	NA	TGTGCCAGCAGCCCGGCCCTAGGGGGTTCAGATACGCAGTATTTT	CASSPALGGSDTQYF
NA	TRBV12-3/TRBV12-4	TRBJ2-3	many	TGTGCCAGCACCGAAATAGATACGCAGTATTTT	CASTEIDTQYF
TRBD2	TRBV7-3	TRBJ2-5	many	TGTGCCAGCAGCCCGGCGGGAAGCGGGGGGCCAGGTCGGGAGACCCAGTACTTC	CASSPAGSGGPGRETQYF
NA	TRBV6-2/TRBV6-3	TRBJ1-1	NA	TGTGCCAGCAGACCAGGACCGAACACTGAAGCTTTCTTT	CASRPGPNTEAFF
NA	TRBV5-1	TRBJ2-6	NA	TGCGCCAGCAGCTCCAGCCCTGGGGGGGCCAACGTCCTGACTTTC	CASSSSPGGANVLTF
NA	TRBV5-1	TRBJ2-5	few	TGCGCCAGCAGCCTCTACCCCGGACTCCTCGACGGGGAGACCCAGTACTTC	CASSLYPGLLDGETQYF
TRBD1	TRBV11-2	TRBJ1-6	medium-sized	TGTGCCAGCAGCAGACAGGGGCCTACCAATTCACCCCTCCACTTT	CASSRQGPTNSPLHF
NA	TRBV4-1	TRBJ2-4	NA	TGCGCCAGCAGCCAAGTCATTGGTGCTCAGGCCAAAAACATTCAGTACTTC	CASSQVIGAQAKNIQYF